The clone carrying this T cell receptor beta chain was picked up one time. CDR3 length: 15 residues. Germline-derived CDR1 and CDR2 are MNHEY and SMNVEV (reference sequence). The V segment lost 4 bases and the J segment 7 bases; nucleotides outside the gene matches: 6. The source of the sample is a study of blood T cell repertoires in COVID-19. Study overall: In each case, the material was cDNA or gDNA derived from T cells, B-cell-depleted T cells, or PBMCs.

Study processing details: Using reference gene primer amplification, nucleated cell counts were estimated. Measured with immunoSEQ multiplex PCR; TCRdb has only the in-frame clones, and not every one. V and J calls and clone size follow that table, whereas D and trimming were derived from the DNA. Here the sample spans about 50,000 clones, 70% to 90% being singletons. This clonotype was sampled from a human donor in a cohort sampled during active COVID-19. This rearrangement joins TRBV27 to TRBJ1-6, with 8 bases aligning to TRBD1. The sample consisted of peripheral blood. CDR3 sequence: CASSSQGVGNSPLHF. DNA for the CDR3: TGTGCCAGCAGTTCACAGGGGGTAGGGAATTCACCCCTCCACTTT.